The 30 T cell receptor beta chains reported below all come from one sample, sequenced in a study of vaccination and CD4 T cells after COVID-19. Sequenced with the Oncomine TCR Beta short-read assay was DNA taken from cultured CD4+ T cells. In TCRdb, the PCR reads were re-called with MiXCR into one record per CDR3 protein. The sample lists about 19,000 distinct CDR3 sequences, 45% to 60% occurring once. The sample's treatment: approximately 10-day PBMC culture with coronavirus spike peptide pools or control peptides (ViraFEST assay). Their antigen targets remain unknown. The sample consisted of CD4+ T cells from blood, cultured in vitro, taken after SARS-CoV-2 vaccination. These receptors came from a human donor who had recovered from COVID-19.

This chain connects TRBV12-3 or TRBV12-4 to TRBJ1-5; the match to TRBD1 covers 8 bases. The CDR3 runs 14 residues. The J segment lost 4 bases and the V segment lost 6 bases, leaving 5 bases of the junction unmatched. Written as DNA, the CDR3 is TGTGCCAGCAGCCGGAACAGGGGGAATCAGCCCCAGCATTTT. Amino acids: CASSRNRGNQPQHF.

The J gene is TRBJ2-4, the V gene TRBV6-1; D possibly uses TRBD1 or TRBD2 (5 bases each). The CDR3 covers 15 residues. V was trimmed by 7 bases and J by 3 bases, leaving 16 bases between them. The germline V gene encodes CDR1 MNHNS and CDR2 SASEGT. CDR3: CASTPNGAGKNIQYF. For the CDR3, the DNA is TGTGCCAGCACCCCCAACGGGGCGGGCAAAAACATTCAGTACTTC.

This clonotype has more than one count but fewer than ten. The chain couples TRBV7-3 to TRBJ2-2; D gene uncertain. Between the trimmed V and J ends, which lost 2 bases and 4 bases, there was a span of 2 bases. In germline, CDR1 is SGHTA, CDR2 FQGTGA. The CDR3 runs to 12 residues. The DNA of the CDR3 is TGTGCCAGCAGCTTATTCACCGGGGAGCTGTTTTTT. Translated, it gives CASSLFTGELFF.

The chain couples TRBV12-3 or TRBV12-4 to TRBJ2-2, with D uncertain. V lost 3 bases, J lost 2 bases, and 7 bases lay in between. The CDR3 sequence is 14 residues long. CDR3 coding DNA: TGTGCCAGCAGTTTTTCCCTAAACACCGGGGAGCTGTTTTTT. This codes for CASSFSLNTGELFF.

This sequence joins TRBV27 and TRBJ2-1; D unclear. The CDR3 spans 14 residues. The germline gives CDR1 MNHEY, CDR2 SMNVEV (reference sequence). The ends were cut back, 0 bases at V and 4 bases at J, with 7 bases in the middle. The CDR3 reads CASSLSTQYNEQFF. The CDR3 region has the DNA TGTGCCAGCAGTTTATCGACTCAGTACAATGAGCAGTTCTTC.

The chain has TRBV27 and TRBJ1-6; TRBD1 agrees at 9 bases. The CDR3 has 18 residues. Trimming took 2 bases from V and 1 from J; bases not matched to a gene: 6. Germline loops: CDR1 MNHEY, CDR2 SMNVEV (reference sequence). The chain's CDR3 is CASSLGGTGRSYNSPLHF. The CDR3 DNA sequence: TGTGCCAGCAGTTTAGGGGGGACAGGGAGGTCCTATAATTCACCCCTCCACTTT.

V is TRBV19 and J is TRBJ1-5, with TRBD1 matching over 9 bases. The V gene's germline CDR1 is LNHDA and CDR2 SQIVND (reference sequence). There are 16 residues in the CDR3. J lost 4 bases, V lost 5 bases, and 9 bases had no gene match. As DNA, the CDR3 is TGTGCCAGTAGTCACCACGCCGGGACAGGGAATCAGCCCCAGCATTTT. Its translation is CASSHHAGTGNQPQHF.

The V gene is TRBV10-2, the J gene TRBJ2-3; 8 positions agree with TRBD2. The V gene's germline CDR1 is WSHSY and CDR2 SAAADI. With V trimmed by 3 bases and J by 4 bases, 9 bases remained unmatched. CDR3 length: 16 amino acids. The CDR3 spells CASSDWAGGRSDTQYF. DNA for the CDR3: TGCGCCAGCAGTGATTGGGCGGGAGGTCGATCAGATACGCAGTATTTT.

Written as DNA, the CDR3 is TGTGCCAGCAGCTCGGAAGGCTCTGGGGCCAACGTCCTGACTTTC. Translating it yields CASSSEGSGANVLTF. The chain links TRBV5-5 to TRBJ2-6; D is unresolved. Trimming removed 3 bases at V and 0 bases at J, with 7 bases between. The CDR3 covers 15 residues. In germline, CDR1 is SGHKS, CDR2 YYEKEE (reference sequence).

The chain has TRBV12-3 or TRBV12-4 and TRBJ2-1; D possibly matches TRBD1 or TRBD2 (6 bases each). V was pared by 5 bases and J by 2 bases, with 16 bases between. This CDR3 has 16 amino acids. In DNA, the CDR3 is TGTGCCAGCAGTAAACTCGTCGGGGGCACCTACAATGAGCAGTTCTTC. Its translation is CASSKLVGGTYNEQFF.

The chain links TRBV11-3 to TRBJ1-1, with D possibly being TRBD1 (5 bases). The CDR3 extends over 13 amino acids. Looked up from germline, CDR1 is SGHNT and CDR2 is YENEEA. The V end was cut by 0 bases, the J end by 7 bases, with 9 bases between. The DNA for the CDR3 is TGTGCCAGCAGCTTAGATACAGGTTTTGAAGCTTTCTTT. It yields the protein CASSLDTGFEAFF. Full variable domain (remainder filled in from reference TRBV11-3 and TRBJ1-1): EAGVVQSPRYKIIEKKQPVAFWCNPISGHNTLYWYLQNLGQGPELLIRYENEEAVDDSQLPKDRFSAERLKGVDSTLKIQPAELGDSAVYLCASSLDTGFEAFFGQGTRLTVV.

This clonotype was seen only a few times. The chain uses TRBV6-1 and TRBJ1-1; D unresolved. V was clipped by 8 bases and J by 0 bases, with 10 bases between them. Germline V gene lookup returns CDR1 MNHNS and CDR2 SASEGT. The CDR3 covers 13 residues. CDR3 amino acids: CASLGRMNTEAFF. As DNA, the CDR3 is TGTGCCAGCCTAGGTCGGATGAACACTGAAGCTTTCTTT.

The genes are TRBV7-2 and TRBJ1-5; D is unresolved. The CDR3 length is 12 residues. Germline V gene lookup returns CDR1 SGHTA and CDR2 FQGNSA. Trimming cost V 5 bases and J 3 bases, with 5 bases left between them. The CDR3: CASSPVNQPQHF. The CDR3 DNA reads TGTGCCAGCAGCCCAGTCAATCAGCCCCAGCATTTT. Together with reference TRBV7-2 and TRBJ1-5, the CDR3 gives the full variable domain: GAGVSQSPSNKVTEKGKDVELRCDPISGHTALYWYRQSLGQGLEFLIYFQGNSAPDKSGLPSDRFSAERTGGSVSTLTIQRTQQEDSAVYLCASSPVNQPQHFGDGTRLSIL.

The chain combines TRBV5-1 with TRBJ2-5; the D gene could be TRBD1 or TRBD2 (5 bases each). This CDR3 contains 15 residues. CDR1 SGHRS and CDR2 YFSETQ come from the germline V gene. Trimming left V 0 bases short and J 2 bases short, with 11 bases between. This chain's CDR3 is CASSLEGRRQETQYF. The CDR3 region has the DNA TGCGCCAGCAGCTTGGAGGGACGGAGACAAGAGACCCAGTACTTC.

The CDR3 DNA reads TGTGCCAGCAGTTTAGCAGGGACTAGCGGGAGTCGGTCGTTCTTC. Encoded protein: CASSLAGTSGSRSFF. The V call is TRBV27, the J call TRBJ2-1; 14 nucleotides agree with TRBD2. V lost 2 bases to trimming and J lost 15 bases; unmatched junction nucleotides: 9. The CDR3 extends over 15 amino acids. From germline, CDR1 is MNHEY and CDR2 SMNVEV (reference sequence).

The table lists this clonotype with a few counts. The chain links TRBV7-9 to TRBJ1-2; D call uncertain. The CDR3 spans 15 residues. Germline V CDR1 and CDR2: SEHNR, FQNEAQ (reference sequence). The V and J ends lost 0 bases and 1 base respectively, with 9 bases between them. The CDR3 sequence is CASSLAAGDNYGYTF. CDR3 DNA sequence: TGTGCCAGCAGCTTAGCGGCAGGCGATAACTATGGCTACACCTTC. The whole variable domain, remainder taken from reference TRBV7-9 and TRBJ1-2, is DTGVSQNPRHKITKRGQNVTFRCDPISEHNRLYWYRQTLGQGPEFLTYFQNEAQLEKSRLLSDRFSAERPKGSFSTLEIQRTEQGDSAMYLCASSLAAGDNYGYTFGSGTRLTVV.

This clonotype was found a few times. The J gene is TRBJ1-5, the V gene TRBV11-2, with D possibly TRBD1 on 5 matching bases. Trimming took 5 bases from V and 3 from J, leaving 14 bases between them. This CDR3 has 15 amino acids. CDR1 is SGHAT and CDR2 is FQNNGV in the germline V gene. In nucleotides, the CDR3 is TGTGCCAGCAGCCCTAACCCAGGGTCCAATCAGCCCCAGCATTTT. Protein product: CASSPNPGSNQPQHF.

This clonotype showed up just a few times. The V and J genes are TRBV27 and TRBJ1-1, with TRBD1 matching 10 bases. CDR1 and CDR2 (germline): MNHEY, SMNVEV (reference sequence). J gave up 4 bases and V 6 bases, and 5 bases lay outside the gene matches. CDR3 length: 14 residues. CDR3 DNA: TGTGCCAGCAGGAGACAGGGGGCAACCACTGAAGCTTTCTTT. This encodes CASRRQGATTEAFF.

Notes on this clonotype: One end of the junction varies from germline; a read error may be responsible. The rearrangement uses TRBV9 and TRBJ1-1; D is possibly TRBD1 (6 bases). CDR1 and CDR2 from the germline V gene are SGDLS and YYNGEE. The CDR3 has 15 residues. For the CDR3, the DNA is TGTGCCGGCAGCGGTGGGGACACGAGGAGCACTGAAGCTTTCTTT. Translated: CAGSGGDTRSTEAFF.

This clonotype was seen only a few times. The chain employs TRBV20-1 and TRBJ2-1; 11 bases fit TRBD2. The CDR3 contains 14 residues. Germline lookup yields CDR1 DFQATT and CDR2 SNEGSKA (reference sequence). V shed 1 base and J 10 bases; nucleotides not matched to a gene: 6. The chain's CDR3 is CSARGLAGKWEQFF. In DNA, the CDR3 is TGCAGTGCTAGAGGACTAGCGGGAAAATGGGAGCAGTTCTTC.

V and J are TRBV10-1 and TRBJ2-5; 8 bases fit TRBD2. The length of the CDR3 is 15 residues. V lost 6 bases and J lost 5; bases outside the gene matches: 11. Germline V gene data show CDR1 as WNHNN and CDR2 as SYGVQD (reference sequence). The CDR3 loop reads CASSDREGLGETQYF. CDR3 bases: TGCGCCAGCAGCGACCGGGAGGGCCTAGGCGAGACCCAGTACTTC.

This clonotype has only a few counts. The V call is TRBV7-2, the J call TRBJ1-6; 7 bases match TRBD1. Trimming took 4 bases from V and 8 from J; bases not matched to a gene: 8. This CDR3 is built from 15 residues. Germline CDR1 is SGHTA and CDR2 is FQGNSA. The CDR3 is CASSSRDSRYSPLHF. The CDR3, as DNA: TGTGCCAGCAGCTCTCGGGACAGCCGATATTCACCCCTCCACTTT.

This clonotype was seen more than once but under ten times. The chain is built from TRBV6-2 or TRBV6-3 and TRBJ2-2, with 11 bases identical to TRBD1. Trimming took 5 bases from V and 6 from J; bases not matched to a gene: 5. CDR3 size: 15 residues. Per the germline V gene, CDR1 is MNHEY and CDR2 is SVGEGT. In DNA form, the CDR3 reads TGTGCCAGCAGTCCCTGGACAGGGGGCCCCGGGGAGCTGTTTTTT. Amino acids: CASSPWTGGPGELFF.

V gene TRBV18 combines with J gene TRBJ1-5; no firm D call. In germline, CDR1 is KGHSH, CDR2 LQKENI. CDR3 length: 13 amino acids. The germline V and J ends were trimmed by 5 bases and 4 bases, with 9 bases remaining between them. The CDR3 bases are TGTGCCAGCTCATACGACGGTAATCAGCCCCAGCATTTT. Encoded protein: CASSYDGNQPQHF.

This clonotype showed up just a few times. CDR3 sequence reads: CASSLMGPGQGLSGYTF. The CDR3 DNA reads TGTGCCAGCAGTTTAATGGGTCCGGGACAGGGTCTAAGTGGCTACACCTTC. The chain has TRBV27 and TRBJ1-2, with 9 bases fitting TRBD1. Germline CDR1 MNHEY, CDR2 SMNVEV (reference sequence). V dropped 2 bases and J dropped 7; count of bases not matched to a gene: 14. The CDR3 spans 17 residues.

The table lists this clonotype with a few counts. V gene TRBV20-1 combines with J gene TRBJ2-2; TRBD2 agrees at 8 bases. Germline V gene sequence: CDR1 DFQATT, CDR2 SNEGSKA (reference sequence). The CDR3 is 13 amino acids. Trimming removed 6 bases from V and 7 bases from J; junction bases left unmatched: 7. CDR3 in amino acids: CSAPTSEGGELFF. CDR3 nucleotide sequence: TGCAGTGCCCCGACTAGCGAGGGCGGGGAGCTGTTTTTT.

The J gene is TRBJ2-7, the V gene TRBV20-1; 11 bases are shared with TRBD1. The J segment lost 4 bases and the V segment lost 1 base, leaving 6 bases of the junction unmatched. The CDR3 loop spans 15 amino acids. Germline loops: CDR1 DFQATT, CDR2 SNEGSKA (reference sequence). CDR3: CSARGPGQGVYEQYF. The CDR3 DNA sequence: TGCAGTGCTAGAGGGCCGGGACAGGGGGTTTACGAGCAGTACTTC.

This sequence joins TRBV7-2 and TRBJ1-1, with D perhaps TRBD1 (5 bases). The CDR3 loop spans 15 amino acids. The V and J ends lost 4 bases and 2 bases respectively, with 14 bases between them. Germline CDR1 SGHTA, CDR2 FQGNSA. DNA for the CDR3: TGTGCCAGCAGCTCCTTGGGGGTGACTAACACTGAAGCTTTCTTT. Protein: CASSSLGVTNTEAFF.

V and J are TRBV11-2 and TRBJ2-7; D possibly corresponds to TRBD1 (6 bases). The CDR3 runs to 14 residues. V lost 4 bases to trimming and J lost 3 bases, with 13 bases between them. Germline-derived CDR1 and CDR2 are SGHAT and FQNNGV. This chain's CDR3 is CASSYGTRYYEQYF. The CDR3 DNA follows: TGTGCCAGCAGCTACGGGACAAGATACTACGAGCAGTACTTC.

This chain uses TRBV6-1 with TRBJ1-1; D uncertain. With 6 bases removed from V and 3 bases from J, the gap between germline ends came to 20 bases. Germline loops: CDR1 MNHNS, CDR2 SASEGT. This CDR3 is 16 amino acids long. In DNA form, the CDR3 reads TGTGCCAGCAGGGCAAGGAGAATTGACGGAGACACTGAAGCTTTCTTT. Translating gives CASRARRIDGDTEAFF.